These 28 T cell receptor beta chains were sequenced from one sample in a study of control samples from healthy donors and cancer patients. The data were produced by immunoSEQ multiplex PCR, yet TCRdb's version contains in-frame clones alone and is incomplete. The sample records about 140,000 clones, 70% to 90% being singletons. Source material: blood. These receptors came from a woman in her twenties or thirties in good health.

The rearrangement joins TRBV27 to TRBJ1-1; D not resolved. V lost 3 bases and J lost 2, with 10 bases in between. Looked up from germline, CDR1 is MNHEY and CDR2 is SMNVEV (reference sequence). The CDR3 is made up of 14 amino acids. CDR3 region: CASSFRMTNTEAFF. DNA of the CDR3: TGTGCCAGCAGTTTTAGAATGACTAACACTGAAGCTTTCTTT.

This rearrangement joins TRBV19 to TRBJ2-6; D gene uncertain. V lost 3 bases and J lost 0, with 6 bases in between. The CDR3 has 15 residues. Germline V gives CDR1 LNHDA, CDR2 SQIVND (reference sequence). This CDR3 is CASSISSSGANVLTF. The CDR3 DNA follows: TGTGCCAGTAGTATCAGTAGCTCTGGGGCCAACGTCCTGACTTTC.

The genes are TRBV12-3 or TRBV12-4 and TRBJ1-1, with D unresolved. Trimming took off 6 bases at V and 0 bases at J, with 8 bases between the two ends. The CDR3 sequence is 13 residues long. CDR3: CASSPTVNTEAFF. The CDR3 nucleotides are TGTGCCAGCAGCCCGACGGTGAACACTGAAGCTTTCTTT.

The chain recombines TRBV12-5 with TRBJ1-5; D is perhaps TRBD1 (5 bases). V was clipped by 9 bases and J by 2 bases, with 11 bases between them. CDR3 size: 13 residues. The germline gives CDR1 LGHNT, CDR2 FRNRAP. Here the CDR3 reads CASARGGNQPQHF. CDR3 nucleotides: TGTGCTAGCGCCCGGGGGGGCAATCAGCCCCAGCATTTT.

The V call is TRBV6-5, the J call TRBJ1-3, with D uncertain. There are 11 residues in the CDR3. Trimming cost V 7 bases and J 7 bases, with 8 bases left between them. Germline lookup yields CDR1 MNHEY and CDR2 SVGAGI. The CDR3 region is CASTARNTIYF. The CDR3 DNA reads TGTGCCAGCACGGCCCGGAACACCATATATTTT.

The gene calls are TRBV14 and TRBJ2-1, with TRBD2 matching over 10 bases. V trimming: 1 base; J trimming: 7 bases; junction bases outside the gene matches: 10. CDR3 length: 17 amino acids. Germline-derived CDR1 and CDR2 are SGHDN and FVKESK. The CDR3 bases are TGTGCCAGCAGCCAAGCGATCGTACTAGCGGGATGGAATGAGCAGTTCTTC. It encodes CASSQAIVLAGWNEQFF.

This clone was recorded a few times. The genes are TRBV19 and TRBJ2-1; TRBD2 matches at 8 bases. The CDR3 consists of 13 residues. CDR1 and CDR2 from the germline V gene are LNHDA and SQIVND (reference sequence). Trimming cost V 5 bases and J 5 bases; bases outside gene matches: 2. The CDR3 DNA is TGTGCCAGTAGTCCGGGACTAGACAATGAGCAGTTCTTC. It yields the protein CASSPGLDNEQFF. Full variable domain (outside the CDR3, taken from reference TRBV19 and TRBJ2-1): DGGITQSPKYLFRKEGQNVTLSCEQNLNHDAMYWYRQDPGQGLRLIYYSQIVNDFQKGDIAEGYSVSREKKESFPLTVTSAQKNPTAFYLCASSPGLDNEQFFGPGTRLTVL.

This CDR3 reads CAWRAFSGANVLTF. The DNA of the CDR3 is TGTGCCTGGAGGGCTTTCTCTGGGGCCAACGTCCTGACTTTC. The V and J genes are TRBV30 and TRBJ2-6, with D unclear. This CDR3 has 14 amino acids. V shed 3 bases and J shed 0 bases, with 6 bases lying between them. The V gene's germline CDR1 is GTSNPN and CDR2 SVGIG (reference sequence). Drawing the rest from reference TRBV30 and TRBJ2-6, the complete variable domain is SQTIHQWPATLVQPVGSPLSLECTVEGTSNPNLYWYRQAAGRGLQLLFYSVGIGQISSEVPQNLSASRPQDRQFILSSKKLLLSDSGFYLCAWRAFSGANVLTFGAGSRLTVL.

This clone has just a few counts. The chain links TRBV27 to TRBJ2-5, with 9 bases aligning to TRBD1. The CDR3 loop spans 14 amino acids. V gave up 5 bases and J gave up 5 bases; unmatched junction bases: 6. Per germline, CDR1 MNHEY and CDR2 SMNVEV (reference sequence). In DNA form, the CDR3 reads TGTGCCAGCAGTCCCGACAGGGGGGCGGAGACCCAGTACTTC. It is translated as CASSPDRGAETQYF.

The V gene is TRBV3-1 (or the pseudogene TRBV3-2), the J gene TRBJ2-7, with TRBD1 matching 11 bases. CDR1 and CDR2 from the germline V gene are LGHDT and YNNKEL (reference sequence). V trimming: 6 bases; J trimming: 4 bases; junction bases outside the gene matches: 2. The CDR3 runs 13 residues. CDR3 sequence reads: CASSRDRGYEQYF. For the CDR3, the DNA is TGTGCCAGCAGTCGGGACAGGGGGTACGAGCAGTACTTC.

Worth noting for this clone: Germline is not matched at one junction end, which may reflect a read error. The V gene is TRBV7-7, the J gene TRBJ2-5, with D tentatively TRBD1 (6 bases). CDR1 and CDR2 (germline): SSHAT, FNYEAQ (reference sequence). This CDR3 has 14 amino acids. Here the CDR3 DNA reads TGTGCTAGCAGCTTAGGGGGTGGCCGAGAGACCCAGTACTTC. Its protein product is CASSLGGGRETQYF.

V is TRBV14 and J is TRBJ2-5, with TRBD1 matching over 8 bases. Germline V gene data show CDR1 as SGHDN and CDR2 as FVKESK. Germline trimming cut 4 bases from V and 4 bases from J; bases unmatched to any gene: 14. The length of the CDR3 is 17 residues. In nucleotides, the CDR3 is TGTGCCAGCAGCCCATGGAGAGCAGGGGGCATTATAGAGACCCAGTACTTC. It translates to CASSPWRAGGIIETQYF.

This clone was picked up a small number of times. The rearrangement uses TRBV7-9 and TRBJ2-1; TRBD1 aligns across 7 bases. Per the germline V gene, CDR1 is SEHNR and CDR2 is FQNEAQ (reference sequence). The CDR3 is 11 amino acids. V lost 5 bases, J lost 10 bases, and 2 bases stayed unmatched. CDR3 amino acids: CASSQTGEQFF. The CDR3 DNA is TGTGCCAGCAGCCAGACAGGGGAGCAGTTCTTC.

Turning to this clone: This sample also contains other DNA sequences that code for the same CDR3. V is TRBV5-1 and J is TRBJ1-3; a weak D match, TRBD1 (5 bases). Trimming left V 4 bases short and J 1 base short, with 9 bases between. CDR1 and CDR2 from the germline V gene are SGHRS and YFSETQ. This CDR3 region has 14 residues. CDR3 in amino acids: CASSGGSSGNTIYF. In nucleotides, the CDR3 is TGCGCCAGCAGCGGGGGTTCTTCTGGAAACACCATATATTTT.

V gene TRBV2 combines with J gene TRBJ1-3, with 8 bases fitting TRBD1. This CDR3 comprises 15 residues. Looked up from germline, CDR1 is SNHLY and CDR2 is FYNNEI. V lost 6 bases to trimming and J lost 0 bases; unmatched junction nucleotides: 4. The chain's CDR3 is CASRQDRVSGNTIYF. DNA for the CDR3: TGTGCCAGCAGACAGGACAGGGTCTCTGGAAACACCATATATTTT.

The J gene is TRBJ2-1, the V gene TRBV27; 10 nucleotides match TRBD1. CDR1 is MNHEY, CDR2 SMNVEV, per germline (reference sequence). Germline trimming cut 8 bases from V and 4 bases from J; bases unmatched to any gene: 8. This CDR3 spans 15 amino acids. CDR3 protein: CASGSGTGAYNEQFF. CDR3 coding DNA: TGTGCCAGCGGGTCCGGGACAGGGGCGTACAATGAGCAGTTCTTC.

The chain is built from TRBV5-1 and TRBJ2-1; TRBD2 matches 8 bases. Germline values: CDR1 SGHRS, CDR2 YFSETQ. CDR3 length: 15 residues. The J segment lost 4 bases and the V segment lost 2 bases, leaving 5 bases of the junction unmatched. The CDR3 sequence: CASSLAGEVYNEQFF. The CDR3 nucleotides are TGCGCCAGCAGCTTAGCGGGAGAGGTATACAATGAGCAGTTCTTC.

The chain employs TRBV6-5 and TRBJ1-2; the match to TRBD1 covers 7 bases. This CDR3 contains 14 residues. V gave up 7 bases and J gave up 6 bases; unmatched junction bases: 11. Germline CDR1 reads MNHEY; CDR2 reads SVGAGI. CDR3 DNA sequence: TGTGCCAGCACCAACTCAGGGGGGTACCATGGCTACACCTTC. Translated: CASTNSGGYHGYTF.

CDR3 in amino acids: CASSQDRLAGGPLEQETQYF. DNA of the CDR3: TGTGCCAGCAGCCAAGATAGACTAGCGGGAGGGCCTTTGGAGCAAGAGACCCAGTACTTC. The gene calls are TRBV3-1 (or the pseudogene TRBV3-2) and TRBJ2-5, with 14 bases that match TRBD2. Germline V gene sequence: CDR1 LGHDT, CDR2 YNNKEL (reference sequence). J gave up 2 bases and V 0 bases, and 11 bases lay outside the gene matches. This CDR3 has 20 amino acids.

The rearrangement uses TRBV11-1 and TRBJ2-3, with D tentatively TRBD1 or TRBD2 (5 bases each). Trimming cost V 3 bases and J 4 bases, with 11 bases left between them. Germline V gene sequence: CDR1 SGHAT, CDR2 FQDESV (reference sequence). The CDR3 is made up of 14 amino acids. CDR3 sequence reads: CASSLMGVADTQYF. The CDR3 DNA reads TGTGCCAGCAGCTTGATGGGGGTGGCAGATACGCAGTATTTT.

This chain joins TRBV5-1 and TRBJ2-3, with D unresolved. Trimming removed 4 bases from V and 8 bases from J, with 14 bases in between. The CDR3 totals 13 residues. The germline gives CDR1 SGHRS, CDR2 YFSETQ. Here the CDR3 reads CASSLTSLSTQYF. In DNA form, the CDR3 reads TGCGCCAGCAGCCTTACATCTTTGAGTACGCAGTATTTT.

The rearrangement joins TRBV18 to TRBJ1-6; unclear D gene. Trimming removed 2 bases at V and 7 bases at J, with 12 bases between. The V gene's germline CDR1 is KGHSH and CDR2 LQKENI. The CDR3 consists of 15 residues. DNA of the CDR3: TGTGCCAGCTCACCAATGAAGGGAGGGAATTCACCCCTCCACTTT. Residues: CASSPMKGGNSPLHF. Complete variable domain (other parts from reference TRBV18 and TRBJ1-6): NAGVMQNPRHLVRRRGQEARLRCSPMKGHSHVYWYRQLPEEGLKFMVYLQKENIIDESGMPKERFSAEFPKEGPSILRIQQVVRGDSAAYFCASSPMKGGNSPLHFGNGTRLTVT.

This sequence joins TRBV5-6 and TRBJ1-2; 7 nucleotides agree with TRBD1. J was trimmed by 8 bases and V by 4 bases; bases with no gene match: 8. The CDR3 is 13 amino acids. The germline CDR1 and CDR2 sequences are SGHDT and YYEEEE. CDR3 residues: CASSPNRGRGYTF. DNA of the CDR3: TGTGCCAGCAGCCCCAACAGGGGCCGAGGCTACACCTTC.

This clone has just a few counts. An end of the junction does not agree with germline; a read error may underlie this. The V gene is TRBV5-1, the J gene TRBJ2-7, with TRBD1 identical over 7 bases. Germline loops: CDR1 SGHRS, CDR2 YFSETQ. The CDR3 runs 15 residues. CDR3 coding DNA: TGCGCCAGCAGCTTGATTCTACAGGGGTCCTCCGAGCAGTACTTC. It encodes CASSLILQGSSEQYF. Using reference TRBV5-1 and TRBJ2-7 for the parts outside the CDR3, the full variable domain is KAGVTQTPRYLIKTRGQQVTLSCSPISGHRSVSWYQQTPGQGLQFLFEYFSETQRNKGNFPGRFSGRQFSNSRSEMNVSTLELGDSALYLCASSLILQGSSEQYFGPGTRLTVT.

V usage is TRBV21-1 and J usage is TRBJ2-2. TRBV21-1 is a listed pseudogene. The CDR3 covers 17 residues. The chain's CDR3 is CASSKGKVWNWSGELFF. In DNA, the CDR3 is TGTGCCAGCAGCAAAGGTAAGGTGTGGAACTGGTCTGGGGAGCTGTTTTTT.

The gene calls are TRBV6-4 and TRBJ2-2, with TRBD1 as a possible D gene (6 bases). V lost 11 bases, J lost 9 bases, and 16 bases lay in between. This CDR3 spans 12 amino acids. Germline V gives CDR1 MRHNA, CDR2 SNTAGT. The CDR3: CAGLRGTRELFF. The DNA of the CDR3 is TGTGCCGGGCTCAGGGGCACGAGGGAGCTGTTTTTT.

This chain links TRBV6-5 with TRBJ2-7; 10 nucleotides align to TRBD1. V lost 5 bases to trimming and J lost 5 bases; unmatched junction nucleotides: 9. Germline V gene data show CDR1 as MNHEY and CDR2 as SVGAGI. The CDR3 is 15 residues long. CDR3 residues: CASSRGGTGVHEQYF. As DNA, the CDR3 is TGTGCCAGCAGTAGGGGGGGGACAGGGGTCCACGAGCAGTACTTC.

This clone has a handful of counts. The chain is built from TRBV11-2 and TRBJ2-7, with a possible D match to TRBD1 (5 bases). Trimming shortened V by 4 bases and J by 1 base, and 8 bases separated the two germline ends. The CDR3 contains 13 residues. Germline CDR1 SGHAT, CDR2 FQNNGV. CDR3 region: CASSSDTSYEQYF. The CDR3 nucleotides read TGTGCCAGCAGCTCGGACACTTCCTACGAGCAGTACTTC.